Below, 27 T cell receptor beta chains from the same sample are listed, as sequenced in a study of CD8 T cells in ankylosing spondylitis. What these receptors recognize is not known. TCRdb used MiXCR to reprocess the 5' RACE reads, holding one entry per CDR3 protein. The sample includes approximately 540,000 distinct CDR3 sequences, 12% of them seen just once. Study results and limitations: Blood from ankylosing spondylitis patients appeared to carry a characteristic roughly 8-variant TCR beta motif.

Sequencing was done on a sample of blood, either unsorted or a sorted T cell fraction (not recorded which). These receptors were collected from a male donor with ankylosing spondylitis.

This clonotype has a handful of counts. The V and J genes are TRBV12-3 or TRBV12-4 and TRBJ2-3; TRBD1 aligns across 7 bases. V gave up 7 bases and J gave up 0 bases; unmatched junction bases: 7. This CDR3 spans 15 amino acids. This CDR3 reads CASIRGQPSTDTQYF. The CDR3 bases are TGTGCCAGCATCCGGGGACAGCCGAGCACAGATACGCAGTATTTT.

This clonotype was detected many times. This chain joins TRBV12-3 or TRBV12-4 and TRBJ1-5; TRBD1 matches 8 bases. The V gene end was trimmed by 5 bases and the J gene end by 6 bases; junction bases not matched to a gene: 3. The CDR3 length is 13 residues. The CDR3 region is CASSGTGPQPQHF. The CDR3 coding sequence is TGTGCCAGCAGTGGGACAGGTCCTCAGCCCCAGCATTTT.

This clonotype showed up just a few times. CDR3 DNA: TGCAGTGCTCAACCTAAGCGGGATAATCGGAATACGCAGTATTTT. Translating gives CSAQPKRDNRNTQYF. The chain combines TRBV20-1 with TRBJ2-3; 7 bases align to TRBD2. CDR1 DFQATT and CDR2 SNEGSKA come from the germline V gene (reference sequence). Trimming removed 5 bases from V and 7 bases from J; junction bases left unmatched: 15. This CDR3 region has 15 residues.

This clonotype was seen a handful of times. This chain uses TRBV5-1 with TRBJ2-7; D perhaps matches TRBD2 (8 bases). Trimming removed 5 bases from V and 3 bases from J, with 15 bases in between. This CDR3 region has 14 residues. The germline CDR1 and CDR2 sequences are SGHRS and YFSETQ. CDR3: CASSRGGDSYEQYF. CDR3 coding DNA: TGCGCCAGCAGTCGGGGGGGGGACAGCTACGAGCAGTACTTC.

The chain couples TRBV5-1 to TRBJ2-1; D might be TRBD2 (6 bases). The CDR3 has 17 residues. With 1 base removed from V and 7 bases from J, the gap between germline ends came to 21 bases. Germline CDR1 and CDR2: SGHRS and YFSETQ. The CDR3: CASSLRVAEPGRNEQFF. The CDR3 bases are TGCGCCAGCAGCTTGAGGGTAGCGGAGCCCGGCCGGAATGAGCAGTTCTTC.

This clonotype was recorded a few times. The chain is built from TRBV6-1 and TRBJ1-5; possibly TRBD1 for D (6 bases). The CDR3 spans 15 residues. Trimming took off 1 base at V and 4 bases at J, with 11 bases between the two ends. Germline V lookup: CDR1 MNHNS, CDR2 SASEGT. In nucleotides, the CDR3 is TGTGCCAGCAGTGAAGGCCAGGGGTGGAATCAGCCCCAGCATTTT. Protein: CASSEGQGWNQPQHF.

The chain is built from TRBV29-1 and TRBJ1-4; D may be TRBD1 (6 bases). CDR3 length: 13 amino acids. Germline assignment: CDR1 SQVTM and CDR2 ANQGSEA. Trimming removed 4 bases from V and 5 bases from J, with 11 bases in between. The CDR3, as DNA: TGCAGCGTTGGACAGGTACTCAATGAAAAACTGTTTTTT. Translating it yields CSVGQVLNEKLFF.

This clonotype was found many times. This chain uses TRBV29-1 with TRBJ2-1, with D uncertain. There are 15 residues in the CDR3. Deletions cut 6 bases from V and 0 bases from J, with 15 bases between. Germline assignment: CDR1 SQVTM and CDR2 ANQGSEA. Written as DNA, the CDR3 is TGCAGCGTGAGGCATAGAACAGCCTCCTACAATGAGCAGTTCTTC. Amino acid sequence: CSVRHRTASYNEQFF.

This clonotype was seen only a few times. The gene calls are TRBV6-1 and TRBJ1-1; D unresolved. This CDR3 has 14 residues. The germline CDR1 and CDR2 sequences are MNHNS and SASEGT. Between the trimmed V and J ends, which lost 3 bases and 3 bases, there was a span of 11 bases. CDR3 residues: CASSEPRADTEAFF. As DNA, the CDR3 is TGTGCCAGCAGTGAGCCCCGGGCAGACACTGAAGCTTTCTTT.

This clonotype appeared a few times. The V call is TRBV5-1, the J call TRBJ1-1; D ambiguous. V lost 5 bases and J lost 6, with 14 bases in between. CDR1 is SGHRS and CDR2 is YFSETQ in the germline V gene. The CDR3 contains 13 residues. The DNA for the CDR3 is TGCGCCAGCAGTCCGGACCAGATGGCTGAAGCTTTCTTT. Translating gives CASSPDQMAEAFF.

This chain links TRBV4-2 with TRBJ2-3; 7 nucleotides agree with TRBD2. Germline-derived CDR1 and CDR2 are LGHNA and YNFKEQ. J gave up 6 bases and V 3 bases, and 6 bases lay outside the gene matches. The CDR3 is 14 residues long. The CDR3 coding sequence is TGTGCCAGCAGCCAGGGACTACCGAGGGATACGCAGTATTTT. This encodes CASSQGLPRDTQYF.

In this sample, this clonotype turned up many times. CDR3 residues: CASSQPGQNTEAFF. CDR3 coding DNA: TGTGCCAGCAGCCAACCGGGACAGAACACTGAAGCTTTCTTT. The rearrangement links TRBV3-1 to TRBJ1-1, with D possibly TRBD1 on 6 matching bases. Germline V gene data show CDR1 as LGHDT and CDR2 as YNNKEL (reference sequence). The CDR3 is 14 residues long. Trimming cost V 2 bases and J 1 base, with 8 bases left between them. Complete variable domain (other parts from reference TRBV3-1 and TRBJ1-1): DTAVSQTPKYLVTQMGNDKSIKCEQNLGHDTMYWYKQDSKKFLKIMFSYNNKELIINETVPNRFSPKSPDKAHLNLHINSLELGDSAVYFCASSQPGQNTEAFFGQGTRLTVV.

This clonotype was observed at least ten times. The gene calls are TRBV5-6 and TRBJ2-2, with no clear D. Trimming stripped 1 base from V and 1 base from J, with 8 bases between. The CDR3 runs to 15 residues. Germline V CDR1 and CDR2: SGHDT, YYEEEE. Written as DNA, the CDR3 is TGTGCCAGCAGCTTGACCGGGCAGAACACCGGGGAGCTGTTTTTT. Its protein is CASSLTGQNTGELFF.

This clonotype was found a few times. This chain connects TRBV7-2 to TRBJ2-5; possible D gene TRBD1, 6 bases. Trimming pared 3 bases from V and 4 bases from J, leaving 12 bases between. Per germline, CDR1 SGHTA and CDR2 FQGNSA. This CDR3 has 14 amino acids. The CDR3 protein is CASSFPTGSETQYF. CDR3 bases: TGTGCCAGCAGCTTCCCGACAGGATCAGAGACCCAGTACTTC.

Comment on this clonotype: A read error may produce the germline difference seen at one junction end. The chain is built from TRBV14 and TRBJ2-7; tentatively, D is TRBD2 (5 bases). The CDR3 has 14 residues. Germline V gene sequence: CDR1 SGHDN, CDR2 FVKESK. CDR3 loop: CASSPILVSVRLFF. CDR3 nucleotides: TGTGCCAGCAGCCCCATCCTCGTTAGCGTACGGCTTTTCTTC.

This clonotype was counted only a few times. The gene calls are TRBV19 and TRBJ1-1, with TRBD1 matching 7 bases. The V and J ends lost 5 bases and 6 bases, in that order; junction bases with no gene match: 6. Germline values: CDR1 LNHDA, CDR2 SQIVND (reference sequence). The CDR3 runs 13 residues. CDR3 bases: TGTGCCAGTAGTCTACTTACAGGGGCTGAAGCTTTCTTT. Translation: CASSLLTGAEAFF.

The rearrangement links TRBV11-1 to TRBJ2-1, with 9 bases lining up with TRBD2. The CDR3 contains 18 residues. Germline V gene lookup returns CDR1 SGHAT and CDR2 FQDESV (reference sequence). J gave up 4 bases and V 2 bases, and 12 bases lay outside the gene matches. Here the CDR3 DNA reads TGTGCCAGCAGCTTATCCCCGGGCGGGAGGGGAGCATACAATGAGCAGTTCTTC. This codes for CASSLSPGGRGAYNEQFF.

This clonotype was counted between two and nine times. This chain links TRBV12-3 or TRBV12-4 with TRBJ2-6; D might be TRBD1 (5 bases). V dropped 7 bases and J dropped 5 bases, with 24 bases sitting between them. The CDR3 runs to 18 residues. The CDR3 nucleotides are TGTGCCAGCAACTCAAGATTATCCCAGGGCTACTGGGCCAACGTCCTGACTTTC. It translates to CASNSRLSQGYWANVLTF.

A few counts support this clonotype. The rearrangement links TRBV20-1 to TRBJ2-1, with D maybe TRBD2 (6 bases). Germline lookup yields CDR1 DFQATT and CDR2 SNEGSKA (reference sequence). V was cut by 8 bases and J by 7 bases, with 18 bases left in between. This CDR3 has 13 residues. The CDR3 region is CSPRGGRKNEQFF. CDR3 nucleotide sequence: TGCAGTCCCAGAGGAGGGAGGAAAAATGAGCAGTTCTTC.

This clonotype was recorded a few times. The chain couples TRBV11-2 to TRBJ1-1; D gene ambiguous. Trimming cost V 0 bases and J 11 bases, with 13 bases left between them. CDR1 SGHAT and CDR2 FQNNGV come from the germline V gene. The length of the CDR3 is 13 residues. For the CDR3, the DNA is TGTGCCAGCAGCTTAGAAAGACAAATGTCGGCTTTCTTT. It yields the protein CASSLERQMSAFF.

This clonotype occurred a few times. The CDR3 DNA reads as TGTGCCAGCAGGTTCAGGGTCTCCTACAATGAGCAGTTCTTC. Its protein product is CASRFRVSYNEQFF. The chain joins TRBV12-3 or TRBV12-4 to TRBJ2-1; D is possibly TRBD1 (5 bases). The CDR3 runs 14 residues. The V and J ends lost 6 bases and 0 bases respectively, with 9 bases between them.

This clonotype has a handful of counts. This rearrangement joins TRBV7-9 to TRBJ2-7; a weak D match, TRBD2 (6 bases). V was trimmed by 6 bases and J by 0 bases, leaving 15 bases between them. Germline-derived CDR1 and CDR2 are SEHNR and FQNEAQ (reference sequence). This CDR3 spans 15 amino acids. In nucleotides, the CDR3 is TGTGCCAGCAGGCCTCCTAGCGCTAGCTCCTACGAGCAGTACTTC. Its translation is CASRPPSASSYEQYF.

This clonotype is a singleton in its sample. V is TRBV20-1 and J is TRBJ2-7; TRBD2 might be the D (5 bases). From germline, CDR1 is DFQATT and CDR2 SNEGSKA (reference sequence). V lost 3 bases to trimming and J lost 0 bases, with 15 bases between them. The CDR3 runs 15 residues. CDR3 nucleotides: TGCAGTGCTAGTGGTACGGGGTGGACCTCCTACGAGCAGTACTTC. Protein: CSASGTGWTSYEQYF.

The CDR3 protein is CASTPSGRAHEQFF. For the CDR3, the DNA is TGTGCCAGCACACCTAGCGGGAGGGCCCATGAGCAGTTCTTC. The chain carries TRBV13 and TRBJ2-1, with TRBD2 identical over 12 bases. The CDR3 spans 14 residues. The V and J ends lost 7 bases and 8 bases, in that order; junction bases with no gene match: 6. The germline CDR1 and CDR2 sequences are PRHDT and FYEKMQ (reference sequence).

This clonotype was detected a few times. CDR3 loop: CASSLDKGRGPQHF. The CDR3 nucleotides read TGTGCCAGCAGCTTGGATAAGGGGAGGGGGCCCCAGCATTTT. The chain recombines TRBV5-6 with TRBJ1-5; TRBD1 might be the D (5 bases). Trimming cost V 0 bases and J 9 bases, with 13 bases left between them. The CDR3 extends over 14 amino acids. The germline V gene encodes CDR1 SGHDT and CDR2 YYEEEE.

CDR3 DNA: TGTGCCAGCCGAGAGGGATTAGCCAAAAACATTCAGTACTTC. Translation gives CASREGLAKNIQYF. V usage is TRBV6-1 and J usage is TRBJ2-4, with D tentatively TRBD2 (5 bases). This CDR3 has 14 residues. Trimming took 8 bases from V and 0 from J, leaving 11 bases between them. Germline CDR1 MNHNS, CDR2 SASEGT.

This clonotype appeared a few times. V gene TRBV20-1 combines with J gene TRBJ2-1; D could derive from TRBD1 or TRBD2 (5 bases each). V gave up 5 bases and J gave up 5 bases, with 13 bases separating them. Per the germline V gene, CDR1 is DFQATT and CDR2 is SNEGSKA (reference sequence). The CDR3 covers 13 residues. The CDR3 sequence: CSAPGPWDNEQFF. Here the CDR3 DNA reads TGCAGTGCTCCGGGACCGTGGGACAATGAGCAGTTCTTC.